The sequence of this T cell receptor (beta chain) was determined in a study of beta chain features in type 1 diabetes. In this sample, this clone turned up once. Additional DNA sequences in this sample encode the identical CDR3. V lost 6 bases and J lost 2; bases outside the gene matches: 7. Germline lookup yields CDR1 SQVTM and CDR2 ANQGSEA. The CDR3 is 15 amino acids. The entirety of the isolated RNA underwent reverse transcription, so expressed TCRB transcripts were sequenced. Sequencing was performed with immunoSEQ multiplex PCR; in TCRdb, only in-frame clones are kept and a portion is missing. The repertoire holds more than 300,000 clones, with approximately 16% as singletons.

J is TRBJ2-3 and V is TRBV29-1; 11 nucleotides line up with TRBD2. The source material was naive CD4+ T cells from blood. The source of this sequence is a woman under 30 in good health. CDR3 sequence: CSVAGTSGNTDTQYF. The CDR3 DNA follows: TGCAGCGTGGCTGGGACTAGCGGAAACACAGATACGCAGTATTTT.